This TCR beta chain was documented in a study of cytomegalovirus exposure and HLA in healthy donors. V dropped 3 bases and J dropped 4; count of bases not matched to a gene: 3. The CDR3 totals 15 residues. Germline V gene sequence: CDR1 KGHSH, CDR2 LQKENI. Vbeta (60) and Jbeta (13) primers were used in the PCR. Repertoires were generated with immunoSEQ multiplex PCR, while TCRdb's copy carries only in-frame clones and drops some. The sample has a few hundred thousand clones; 60% to 80% are singletons. The TCR comes from a man aged 18-30 years in good health and CMV-seronegative. The chain uses TRBV18 and TRBJ2-3, with TRBD2 identical over 11 bases. Sequenced sample: PBMCs. The CDR3 DNA is TGTGCCAGCTCACCGGGGACTAGCGGATCAGATACGCAGTATTTT. Its translation: CASSPGTSGSDTQYF.